The rows below give T cell receptor beta chains drawn from one sample of a study of beta chain features in type 1 diabetes. Measured with immunoSEQ multiplex PCR; TCRdb has only the in-frame clones, and not every one. Among 310,000 or so clones listed, 8% were seen once. The sequencing sample was made of central memory CD4+ T cells from blood. The receptors derive from a woman in her late teens or twenties in good health. CDR3s include the opening cysteine and the closing phenylalanine or tryptophan. A D gene is named only where the DNA matches it firmly. Size tells how often a clone was seen (once, few, many) or the class of an expanded clone, and some rows leave it out.

clone_size	j_call	v_call	d_call	cdr3_nt	cdr3_aa
few	TRBJ2-1	TRBV10-3	TRBD1	TGTGCCATCGGAGGACAGGGTCGGAATGGGCAGTTCTTC	CAIGGQGRNGQFF
few	TRBJ2-4	TRBV4-3	NA	TGCGCCAGCAGCCCCAGCTGGGGGGAAATAGCCAAAAACATTCAGTACTTC	CASSPSWGEIAKNIQYF
few	TRBJ2-5	TRBV2	NA	TGTGCCAGCGGACCGTACCAAGAGACCCAGTACTTC	CASGPYQETQYF
NA	TRBJ2-5	TRBV15	NA	TGTGCCACCAGAGAGACAGTGAGAGAGACCCAGTACTTC	CATRETVRETQYF
NA	TRBJ2-7	TRBV4-2	TRBD2	TGTGCCAGCAGCTTGGGACTAGCGGGAACCTACGAGCAGTACTTC	CASSLGLAGTYEQYF
NA	TRBJ2-7	TRBV7-2	TRBD2	TGTGCCAGCAGCTTATCTAGCGGGAGCGACGAGCAGTACTTC	CASSLSSGSDEQYF
few	TRBJ2-2	TRBV2	TRBD1	TGTGCCAGCAGTGAAGCCGGGACAGGGAACGGGGAGCTGTTTTTT	CASSEAGTGNGELFF
few	TRBJ2-1	TRBV7-9	NA	TGTGCCAGCAGCTTAGACTTAGCCTCGGGACAGCAGTTCTTC	CASSLDLASGQQFF
few	TRBJ2-1	TRBV18	TRBD2	TGTGCCAGCTCACGGCTGGAAGGGACTAGCGCTGACAATGAGCAGTTCTTC	CASSRLEGTSADNEQFF
NA	TRBJ2-7	TRBV14	TRBD1	TGTGCCAGCAGCCAATCCCGGGGACAGGGGCCCCTTGCCTACGAGCAGTACTTC	CASSQSRGQGPLAYEQYF
few	TRBJ2-5	TRBV10-1	NA	TGCGCCAGCAGTGAGTCGAACACGGCAGCTTCCCAAGAGACCCAGTACTTC	CASSESNTAASQETQYF
few	TRBJ1-3	TRBV6-1	NA	TGTGCCAGCACAGGGGAGTCTGGAAACACCATATATTTT	CASTGESGNTIYF
many	TRBJ2-2	TRBV7-9	TRBD2	TGTGCCAGCAGCCCTAGGACTAGCGGGAGCATCGGGGAGCTGTTTTTT	CASSPRTSGSIGELFF
few	TRBJ2-4	TRBV7-2	TRBD2	TGTGCCAGCAGCTTAATGCGGGAGTTGGACATTCAGTACTTC	CASSLMRELDIQYF
NA	TRBJ2-1	TRBV7-2	TRBD2	TGTGCCAGCAGCATCCTTAGCGGGAGGGCCATAAGTGAGCAGTTCTTC	CASSILSGRAISEQFF
NA	TRBJ2-7	TRBV2	TRBD1	TGTGCCAGCAGTGGGGGGACAGGGTCCTACGAGCAGTACTTC	CASSGGTGSYEQYF
few	TRBJ2-1	TRBV7-2	TRBD2	TGTGCCAGCAGCCCCGGATACGGGACTAGTAGGCCCAATGAGCAGTTCTTC	CASSPGYGTSRPNEQFF